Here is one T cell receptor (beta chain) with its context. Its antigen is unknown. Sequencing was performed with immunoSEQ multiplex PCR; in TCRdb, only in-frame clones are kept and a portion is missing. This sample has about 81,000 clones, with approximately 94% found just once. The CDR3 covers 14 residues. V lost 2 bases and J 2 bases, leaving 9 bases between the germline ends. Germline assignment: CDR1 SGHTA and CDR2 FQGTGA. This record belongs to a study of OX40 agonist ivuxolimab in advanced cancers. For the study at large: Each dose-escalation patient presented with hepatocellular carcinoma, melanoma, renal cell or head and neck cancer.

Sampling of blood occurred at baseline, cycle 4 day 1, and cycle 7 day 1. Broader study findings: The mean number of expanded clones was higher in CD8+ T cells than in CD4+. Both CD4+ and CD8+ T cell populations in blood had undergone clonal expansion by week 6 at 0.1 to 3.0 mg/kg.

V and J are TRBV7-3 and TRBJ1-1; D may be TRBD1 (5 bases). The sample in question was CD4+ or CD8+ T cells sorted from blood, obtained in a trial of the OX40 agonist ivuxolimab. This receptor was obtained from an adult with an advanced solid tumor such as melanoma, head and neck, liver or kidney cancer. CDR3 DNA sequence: TGTGCCAGCAGCTTAGGGGCAGTAAACACTGAAGCTTTCTTT. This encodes CASSLGAVNTEAFF.